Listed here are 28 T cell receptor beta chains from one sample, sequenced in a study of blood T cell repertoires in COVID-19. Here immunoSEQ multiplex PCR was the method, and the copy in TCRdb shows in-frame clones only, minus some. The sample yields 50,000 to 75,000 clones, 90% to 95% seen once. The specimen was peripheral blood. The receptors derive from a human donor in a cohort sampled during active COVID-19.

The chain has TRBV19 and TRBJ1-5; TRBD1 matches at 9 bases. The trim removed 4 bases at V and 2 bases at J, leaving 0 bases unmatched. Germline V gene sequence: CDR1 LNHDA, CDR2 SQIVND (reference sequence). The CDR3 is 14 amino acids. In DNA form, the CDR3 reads TGTGCCAGTAGTAGACAGGGGGGCAATCAGCCCCAGCATTTT. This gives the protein CASSRQGGNQPQHF.

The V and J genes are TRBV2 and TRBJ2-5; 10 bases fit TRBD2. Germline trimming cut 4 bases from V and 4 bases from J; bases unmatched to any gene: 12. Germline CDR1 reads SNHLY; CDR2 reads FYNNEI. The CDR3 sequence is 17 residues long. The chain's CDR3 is CASSGTSGDTRPETQYF. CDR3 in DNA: TGTGCCAGCAGTGGAACTAGCGGGGACACCAGACCAGAGACCCAGTACTTC.

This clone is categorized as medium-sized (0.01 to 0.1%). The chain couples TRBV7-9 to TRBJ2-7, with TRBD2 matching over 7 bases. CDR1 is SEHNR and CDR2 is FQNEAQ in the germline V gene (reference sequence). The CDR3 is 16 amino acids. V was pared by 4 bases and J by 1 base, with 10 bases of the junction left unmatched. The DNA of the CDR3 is TGTGCCAGCAGCTCCAGCGGCGGGAGACGTTCCTACGAGCAGTACTTC. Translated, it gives CASSSSGGRRSYEQYF.

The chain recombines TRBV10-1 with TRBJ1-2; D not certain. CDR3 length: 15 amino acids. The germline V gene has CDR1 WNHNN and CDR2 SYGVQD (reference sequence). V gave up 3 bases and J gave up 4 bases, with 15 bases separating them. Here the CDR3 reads CASSDPFAGSYGYTF. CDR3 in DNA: TGCGCCAGCAGTGATCCATTCGCAGGATCCTATGGCTACACCTTC.

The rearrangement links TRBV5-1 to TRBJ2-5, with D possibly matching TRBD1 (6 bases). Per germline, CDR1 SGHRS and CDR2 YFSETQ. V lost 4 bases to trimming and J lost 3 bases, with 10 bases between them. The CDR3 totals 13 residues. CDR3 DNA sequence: TGCGCCAGCAGCACCTCAGGGGAAGAGACCCAGTACTTC. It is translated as CASSTSGEETQYF.

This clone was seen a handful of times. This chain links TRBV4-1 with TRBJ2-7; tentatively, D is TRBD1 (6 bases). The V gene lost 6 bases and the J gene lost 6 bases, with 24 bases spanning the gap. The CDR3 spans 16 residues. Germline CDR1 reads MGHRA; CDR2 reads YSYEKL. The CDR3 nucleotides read TGCGCCAGCAGGTGGAACCAGGGGTCCCAACCTCTCGAGCAGTACTTC. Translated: CASRWNQGSQPLEQYF.

This chain's CDR3 is CASSLVAGASYEQYF. The CDR3, as DNA: TGTGCCAGCAGCTTAGTGGCGGGGGCCTCCTACGAGCAGTACTTC. V is TRBV7-2 and J is TRBJ2-7; perhaps TRBD2 as D (7 bases). The CDR3 has 15 amino acids. CDR1 is SGHTA and CDR2 is FQGNSA in the germline V gene. Trimming removed 1 base from V and 0 bases from J, with 10 bases in between.

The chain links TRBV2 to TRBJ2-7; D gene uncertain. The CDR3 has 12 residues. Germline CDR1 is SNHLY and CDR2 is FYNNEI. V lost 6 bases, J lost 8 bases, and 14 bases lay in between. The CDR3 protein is CASSVTYPQQYF. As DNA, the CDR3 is TGTGCCAGCAGCGTGACATACCCTCAGCAGTACTTC.

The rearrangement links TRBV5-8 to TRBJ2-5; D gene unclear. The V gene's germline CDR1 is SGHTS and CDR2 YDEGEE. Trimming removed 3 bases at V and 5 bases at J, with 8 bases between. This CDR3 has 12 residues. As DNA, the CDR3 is TGTGCCAGCAGCTACGCAGTGGAGACCCAGTACTTC. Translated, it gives CASSYAVETQYF.

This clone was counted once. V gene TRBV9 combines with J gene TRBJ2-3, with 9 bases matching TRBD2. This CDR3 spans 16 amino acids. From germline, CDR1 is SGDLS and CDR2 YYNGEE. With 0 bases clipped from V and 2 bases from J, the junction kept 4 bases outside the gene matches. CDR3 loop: CASSVGLAGNTDTQYF. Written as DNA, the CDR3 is TGTGCCAGCAGCGTAGGGCTAGCGGGGAACACAGATACGCAGTATTTT.

The CDR3 DNA follows: TGTGCCAGCAGTTACCCCGGGACTAGTTCCGGGGAGCTGTTTTTT. Translating it yields CASSYPGTSSGELFF. The rearrangement joins TRBV6-5 to TRBJ2-2; 8 bases fit TRBD2. Germline loops: CDR1 MNHEY, CDR2 SVGAGI. CDR3 length equals 15 residues. The ends lost 2 bases at V and 6 bases at J; junction bases unmatched: 5.

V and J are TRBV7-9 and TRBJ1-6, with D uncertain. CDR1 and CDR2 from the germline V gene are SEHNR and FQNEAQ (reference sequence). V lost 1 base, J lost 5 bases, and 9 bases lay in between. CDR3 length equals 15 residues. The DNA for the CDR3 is TGTGCCAGCAGCTTAGGGTCGGTAGATAATTCACCCCTCCACTTT. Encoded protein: CASSLGSVDNSPLHF.

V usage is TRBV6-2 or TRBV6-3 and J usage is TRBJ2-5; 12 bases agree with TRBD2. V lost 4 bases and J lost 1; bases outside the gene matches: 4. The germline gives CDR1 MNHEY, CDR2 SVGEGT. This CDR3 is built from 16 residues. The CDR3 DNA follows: TGTGCCAGCAGTTCGACTAGCGGGGGCCGCCAAGAGACCCAGTACTTC. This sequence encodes CASSSTSGGRQETQYF.

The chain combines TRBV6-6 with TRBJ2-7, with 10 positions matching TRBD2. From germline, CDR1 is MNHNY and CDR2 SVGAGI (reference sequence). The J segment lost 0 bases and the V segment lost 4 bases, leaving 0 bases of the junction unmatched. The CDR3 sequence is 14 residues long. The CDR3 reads CASSSSGSSYEQYF. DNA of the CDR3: TGTGCCAGCAGTTCTAGCGGGAGCTCCTACGAGCAGTACTTC.

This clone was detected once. The CDR3 nucleotides read TGTGCCAGCAGCTTACCGGCAGGGACTGGAAACACCATATATTTT. Its translation: CASSLPAGTGNTIYF. The genes are TRBV7-9 and TRBJ1-3, with a possible D match to TRBD1 (5 bases). The V and J ends lost 2 bases and 2 bases respectively, with 10 bases between them. From germline, CDR1 is SEHNR and CDR2 FQNEAQ (reference sequence). The CDR3 spans 15 residues. Full variable domain (rest looked up from reference TRBV7-9 and TRBJ1-3): DTGVSQNPRHKITKRGQNVTFRCDPISEHNRLYWYRQTLGQGPEFLTYFQNEAQLEKSRLLSDRFSAERPKGSFSTLEIQRTEQGDSAMYLCASSLPAGTGNTIYFGEGSWLTVV.

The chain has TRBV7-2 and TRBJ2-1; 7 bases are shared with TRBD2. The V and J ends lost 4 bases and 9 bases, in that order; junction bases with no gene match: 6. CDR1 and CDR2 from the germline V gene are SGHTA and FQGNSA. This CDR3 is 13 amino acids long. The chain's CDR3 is CASSSAGVGEQFF. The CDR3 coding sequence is TGTGCCAGCAGCTCCGCGGGGGTGGGTGAGCAGTTCTTC.

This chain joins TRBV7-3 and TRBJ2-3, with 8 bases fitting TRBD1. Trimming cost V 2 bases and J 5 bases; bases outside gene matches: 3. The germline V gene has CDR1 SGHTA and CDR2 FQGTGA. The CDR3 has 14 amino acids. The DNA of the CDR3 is TGTGCCAGCAGCTTAGGGACAGGAATAGATACGCAGTATTTT. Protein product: CASSLGTGIDTQYF.

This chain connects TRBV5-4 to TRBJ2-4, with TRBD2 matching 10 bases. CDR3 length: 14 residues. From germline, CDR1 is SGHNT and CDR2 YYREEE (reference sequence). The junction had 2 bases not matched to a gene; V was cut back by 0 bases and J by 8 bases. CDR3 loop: CASSLATSGDIQYF. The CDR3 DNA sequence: TGTGCCAGCAGCTTGGCCACTAGCGGGGACATTCAGTACTTC.

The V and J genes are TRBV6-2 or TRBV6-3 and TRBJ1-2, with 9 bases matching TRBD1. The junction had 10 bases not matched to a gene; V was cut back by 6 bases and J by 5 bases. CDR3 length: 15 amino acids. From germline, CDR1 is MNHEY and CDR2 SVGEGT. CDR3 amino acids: CASSTIGTGKYGYTF. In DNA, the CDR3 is TGTGCCAGCAGCACCATTGGGACAGGGAAATATGGCTACACCTTC.

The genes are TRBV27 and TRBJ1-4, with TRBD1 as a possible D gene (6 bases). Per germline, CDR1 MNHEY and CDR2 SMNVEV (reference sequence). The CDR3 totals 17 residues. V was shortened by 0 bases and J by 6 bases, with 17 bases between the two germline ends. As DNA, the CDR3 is TGTGCCAGCAGTTTATCCCCTATAGGGGGGGACTATGAAAAACTGTTTTTT. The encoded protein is CASSLSPIGGDYEKLFF.

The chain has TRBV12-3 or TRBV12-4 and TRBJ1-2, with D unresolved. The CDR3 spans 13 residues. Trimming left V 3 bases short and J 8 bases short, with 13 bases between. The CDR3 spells CASSFRTQRGYTF. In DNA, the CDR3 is TGTGCCAGCAGTTTCAGGACTCAGAGGGGCTACACCTTC.

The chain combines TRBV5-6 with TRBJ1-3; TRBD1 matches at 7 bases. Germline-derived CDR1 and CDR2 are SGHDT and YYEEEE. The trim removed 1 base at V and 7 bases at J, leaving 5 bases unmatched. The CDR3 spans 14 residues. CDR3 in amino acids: CASSLSTRGNTIYF. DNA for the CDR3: TGTGCCAGCAGCTTGTCAACCAGGGGGAACACCATATATTTT.

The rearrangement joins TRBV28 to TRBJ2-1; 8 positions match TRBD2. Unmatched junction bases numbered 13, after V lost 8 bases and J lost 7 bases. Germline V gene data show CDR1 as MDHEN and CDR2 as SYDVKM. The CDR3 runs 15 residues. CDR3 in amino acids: CASAIGGGRYNEQFF. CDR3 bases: TGTGCCAGCGCGATTGGGGGCGGGAGGTATAATGAGCAGTTCTTC.

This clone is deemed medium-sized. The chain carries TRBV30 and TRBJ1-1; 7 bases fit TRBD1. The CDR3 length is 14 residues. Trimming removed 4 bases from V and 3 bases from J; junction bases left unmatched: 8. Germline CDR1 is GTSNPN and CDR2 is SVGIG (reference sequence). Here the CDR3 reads CAWNDRDSYTEAFF. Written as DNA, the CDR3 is TGTGCCTGGAATGACAGGGATAGCTACACTGAAGCTTTCTTT.

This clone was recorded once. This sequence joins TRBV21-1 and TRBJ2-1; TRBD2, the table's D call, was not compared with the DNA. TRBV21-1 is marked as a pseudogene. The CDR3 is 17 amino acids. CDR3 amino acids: CASRAGNRAHSYNEQFF. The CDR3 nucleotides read TGTGCCAGCAGAGCGGGAAACAGGGCCCACTCCTACAATGAGCAGTTCTTC.

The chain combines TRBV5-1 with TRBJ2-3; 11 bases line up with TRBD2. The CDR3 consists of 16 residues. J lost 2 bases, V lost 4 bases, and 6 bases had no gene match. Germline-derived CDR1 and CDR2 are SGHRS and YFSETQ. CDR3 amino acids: CASSPGLAGYTDTQYF. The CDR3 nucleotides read TGCGCCAGCAGCCCAGGACTAGCGGGCTACACAGATACGCAGTATTTT.

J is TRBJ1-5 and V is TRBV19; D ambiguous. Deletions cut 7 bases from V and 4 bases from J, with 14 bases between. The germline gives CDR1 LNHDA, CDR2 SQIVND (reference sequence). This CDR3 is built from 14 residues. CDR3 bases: TGTGCCAGTAACGCCTTGGGAGGAAATCAGCCCCAGCATTTT. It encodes CASNALGGNQPQHF.

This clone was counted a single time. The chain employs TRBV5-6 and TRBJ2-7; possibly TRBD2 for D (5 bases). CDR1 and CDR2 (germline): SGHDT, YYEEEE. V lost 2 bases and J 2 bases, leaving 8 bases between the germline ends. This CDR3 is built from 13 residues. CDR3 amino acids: CASSFGVPYEQYF. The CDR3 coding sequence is TGTGCCAGCAGCTTCGGGGTCCCCTACGAGCAGTACTTC.